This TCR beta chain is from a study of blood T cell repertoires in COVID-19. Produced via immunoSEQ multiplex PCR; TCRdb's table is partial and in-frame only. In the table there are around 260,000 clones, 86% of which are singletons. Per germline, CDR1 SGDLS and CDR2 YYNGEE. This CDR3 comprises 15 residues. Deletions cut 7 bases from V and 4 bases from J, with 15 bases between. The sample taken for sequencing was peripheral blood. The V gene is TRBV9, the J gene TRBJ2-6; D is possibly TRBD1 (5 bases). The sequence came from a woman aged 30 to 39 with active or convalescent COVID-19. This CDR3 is CASYLLRGGANVLTF. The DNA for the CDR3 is TGTGCCAGCTACCTACTAAGGGGAGGGGCCAACGTCCTGACTTTC.